A selection of T cell receptor beta chains follows, all from one sample in a study of OX40 agonist ivuxolimab in advanced cancers. The protocol was immunoSEQ multiplex PCR, while the TCRdb copy is restricted to in-frame clones and leaves out a portion. The top ten clones hold around 0.34% of a sample with tens of thousands of clones, less than 95% of them seen once. The specimen was CD4+ or CD8+ T cells sorted from blood, collected in a trial of the OX40 agonist ivuxolimab. All receptors derive from an adult with an advanced solid tumor such as melanoma, head and neck, liver or kidney cancer. Both conserved end residues are part of each CDR3.

j_call | v_call | cdr3_aa
TRBJ2-3 | TRBV7-9 | CASSLGTGSDTQYF
TRBJ2-5 | TRBV12-5 | CASGRDRGRQETQYF
TRBJ1-6 | TRBV6-1 | CASSARDGDSPLHF
TRBJ1-3 | TRBV6-5 | CASSRSSGNTIYF
- | TRBV6-5 | CASSYARTGSNEQYF
TRBJ2-1 | TRBV11-3 | CASSLGGTYNEQFF
TRBJ1-2 | TRBV28 | CASSLQGYGYTF
TRBJ2-1 | TRBV5-1 | CASSLGGTETYNEQFF
TRBJ1-2 | TRBV19 | CASRGGGGHYGYTF
TRBJ1-3 | TRBV19 | CASSIPGGSSGNTIYF
TRBJ2-1 | TRBV9 | CASSVQGNIYNEQFF
TRBJ2-5 | TRBV2 | CASSRDSGEETQYF
TRBJ1-6 | TRBV18 | CASSRGNNSPLHF
TRBJ2-3 | TRBV5-1 | CASSLGQGWTDTQYF
TRBJ1-1 | TRBV5-1 | CASSREGKNTEAFF
TRBJ2-1 | TRBV15 | CATSRIQISTGFDEQFF